This entry features one T cell receptor beta chain sequence. Its specificity is unknown. The data originate from a study of STAT5B mutations in CD4+ large granular lymphocyte leukemia. Study-level results: Higher CD4+ than CD8+ T-LGLL clonality might reflect small sample size. 8/27 top patient clones versus 2/35 control clones were TRBV06-family.

Sequencing was at survey level. Generated by immunoSEQ multiplex PCR, the TCRdb table keeps only in-frame clones and is missing some. Of fewer than 35,000 clones in the sample, approximately 81% are singletons; the top ten hold approximately 2.5%. The CDR3 is made up of 12 amino acids. The V gene's germline CDR1 is LGHNA and CDR2 YNFKEQ. The V gene lost 2 bases and the J gene lost 4 bases, with 5 bases spanning the gap. The material sequenced was CD4+ T cells from blood buffy coats. This clonotype was sampled from a human donor in good health. This chain connects TRBV4-2 to TRBJ2-5; D call uncertain. CDR3 sequence: CASSQPGETQYF. The CDR3 DNA reads TGTGCCAGCAGCCAACCGGGAGAGACCCAGTACTTC.